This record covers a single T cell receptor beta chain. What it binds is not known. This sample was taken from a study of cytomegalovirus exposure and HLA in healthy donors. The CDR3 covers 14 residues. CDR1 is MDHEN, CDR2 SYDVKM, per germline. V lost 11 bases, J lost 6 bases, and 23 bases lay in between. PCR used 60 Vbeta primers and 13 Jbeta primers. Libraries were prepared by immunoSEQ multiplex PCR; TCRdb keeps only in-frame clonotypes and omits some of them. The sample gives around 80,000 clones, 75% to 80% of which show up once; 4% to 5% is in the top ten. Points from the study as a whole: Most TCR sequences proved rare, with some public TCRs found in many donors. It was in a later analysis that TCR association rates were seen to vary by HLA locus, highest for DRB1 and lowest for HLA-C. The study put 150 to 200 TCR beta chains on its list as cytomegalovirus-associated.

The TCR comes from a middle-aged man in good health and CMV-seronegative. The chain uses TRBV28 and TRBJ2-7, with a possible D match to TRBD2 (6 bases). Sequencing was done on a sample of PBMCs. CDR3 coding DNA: TGTGCCCACCGGGAGACTCCATCAGCTGCCGAGCAGTACTTC. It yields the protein CAHRETPSAAEQYF.